A selection of T cell receptor beta chains follows, all from one sample in a study of T-cell reconstitution after alpha-beta-depleted transplantation in children. TCRdb redid the calling of the PCR reads with MiXCR, one entry per CDR3 protein. The table has approximately 980,000 distinct CDR3 sequences, 25% to 35% seen once; the top ten hold under 30%. The specimen was PBMCs, mostly from graft donor cells, collected 360 days after TCRalphabeta/CD19-depleted stem cell transplant. The receptors stem from a boy less than two years old who had a stem cell transplant for SCID, so the T cells may come from the graft donor. Each CDR3 is given with its conserved first and last residue. Expanded clones are given a class, and other clones once, few, many or no size at all.

few	TRBV10-2	TRBJ2-2	CASKRGGEGAGELFF
NA	TRBV18	TRBJ2-1	CASSPLLAGADNEQFF
NA	TRBV4-1	TRBJ2-2	CASSQWWSTGELFF
many	TRBV5-1	TRBJ2-1	CASSLGFSSYNEQFF
few	TRBV5-1	TRBJ1-1	CASSLPGSEAFF
few	TRBV12-3/TRBV12-4	TRBJ2-2	CASGQGTNTGELFF
NA	TRBV11-2	TRBJ2-4	CATGALAKNIQYF
few	TRBV18	TRBJ1-1	CASSPIQGAFF
once	TRBV6-2/TRBV6-3	TRBJ2-1	CASSYGLGPAKFF
NA	TRBV29-1	TRBJ2-2	CSVKEGATNTGELFF